The 5 T cell receptor beta chains given below trace back to one sample, sequenced in a study of cytomegalovirus exposure and HLA in healthy donors. The PCR had 60 Vbeta and 13 Jbeta primers. Only in-frame clones appear in the TCRdb table, and some are missing; sequencing was by immunoSEQ multiplex PCR. This table holds some 150,000 clones, around 85% found once. The specimen sequenced was PBMCs. All receptors come from a man aged 35-49 years in good health and CMV-seronegative.

The genes are TRBV28 and TRBJ1-2, with a weak D call TRBD1 (6 bases). Trimming took off 3 bases at V and 6 bases at J, with 8 bases between the two ends. The germline V gene encodes CDR1 MDHEN and CDR2 SYDVKM. The CDR3 loop spans 12 amino acids. This CDR3 reads CASSLTGDGYTF. The CDR3 nucleotides are TGTGCCAGCAGTTTGACAGGAGATGGCTACACCTTC.

The rearrangement links TRBV4-1 to TRBJ1-3; TRBD1 matches at 10 bases. V shed 7 bases, J shed 0 bases, and the junction held 12 bases outside the gene matches. This CDR3 region has 18 residues. CDR1 MGHRA and CDR2 YSYEKL come from the germline V gene. The CDR3 DNA follows: TGCGCCAGCACCCGGGACAGGGGAAACGGCCCCTCTGGAAACACCATATATTTT. Translation: CASTRDRGNGPSGNTIYF.

CDR3 sequence: CASSQDSGLPYEQYF. Here the CDR3 DNA reads TGTGCCAGCAGCCAAGATTCAGGGTTACCCTACGAGCAGTACTTC. The gene calls are TRBV14 and TRBJ2-7; D perhaps matches TRBD1 (5 bases). This CDR3 comprises 15 residues. CDR1 and CDR2 (germline): SGHDN, FVKESK. With 0 bases removed from V and 2 bases from J, the gap between germline ends came to 11 bases.

This chain uses TRBV9 with TRBJ2-3; D is uncertain. This CDR3 is built from 14 residues. Deletions cut 3 bases from V and 3 bases from J, with 11 bases between. Germline V gives CDR1 SGDLS, CDR2 YYNGEE. The chain's CDR3 is CASSEALTTDTQYF. CDR3 DNA: TGTGCCAGCAGCGAGGCCCTGACTACAGATACGCAGTATTTT.

The chain employs TRBV6-5 and TRBJ1-2; no clear D. The CDR3 is made up of 16 amino acids. Germline-derived CDR1 and CDR2 are MNHEY and SVGAGI. Trimming took 0 bases from V and 4 from J, leaving 15 bases between them. The CDR3 protein is CASSYSIPGKGYGYTF. The CDR3 DNA reads TGTGCCAGCAGTTACTCGATTCCGGGGAAAGGCTATGGCTACACCTTC.